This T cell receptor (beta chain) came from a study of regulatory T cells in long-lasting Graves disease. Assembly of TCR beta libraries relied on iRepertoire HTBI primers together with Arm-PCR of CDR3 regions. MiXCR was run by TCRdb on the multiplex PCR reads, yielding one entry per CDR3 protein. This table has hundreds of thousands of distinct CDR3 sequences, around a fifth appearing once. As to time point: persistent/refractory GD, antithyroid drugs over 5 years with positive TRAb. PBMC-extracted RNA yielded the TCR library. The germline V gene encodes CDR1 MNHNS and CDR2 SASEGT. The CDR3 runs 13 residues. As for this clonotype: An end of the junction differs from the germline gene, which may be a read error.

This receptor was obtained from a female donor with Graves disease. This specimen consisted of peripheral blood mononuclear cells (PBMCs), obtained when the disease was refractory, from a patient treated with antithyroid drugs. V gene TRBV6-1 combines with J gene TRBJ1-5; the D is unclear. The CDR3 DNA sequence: TGTGCCAGCAGGGTAGATAGCAATCGGCCCCAGCATTTT. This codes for CASRVDSNRPQHF.